The clone carrying this T cell receptor beta chain was counted between two and nine times. The antigen is undetermined. The data stem from a study of radiation and T cells in renal cell carcinoma. Study summary: Nephrectomy followed 15 Gy stereotactic body radiation by 4 weeks.

CDR1 and CDR2 from the germline V gene are SGHDN and FVKESK. The CDR3 is made up of 15 amino acids. The V gene lost 2 bases and the J gene lost 3 bases, with 13 bases spanning the gap. The repertoire was sequenced with immunoSEQ multiplex PCR; TCRdb's copy has only in-frame clones and lacks some. The top ten hold under 2.5% of the sample, which has 120,000 or so clones, approximately 80% seen once. The study, taken as a whole, reports: From baseline, blood top tumor clonotypes peaked at 2 weeks post-radiation.

The sample's time point: blood 2 weeks post-SBRT. Treatment meaning: 15 Gy SBRT to primary tumor, nephrectomy 4 weeks later. This TCR derives from a woman in her sixties with renal cell carcinoma. The sample was blood, taken from a patient whose treatment included radiotherapy and nephrectomy. The chain joins TRBV14 to TRBJ1-1; TRBD1 is a possible D gene (5 bases). The CDR3 protein is CASSQQGRGDTEAFF. CDR3 nucleotide sequence: TGTGCCAGCAGCCAACAAGGAAGAGGGGACACTGAAGCTTTCTTT. Based on the CDR3 plus reference TRBV14 and TRBJ1-1, the full variable domain is EAGVTQFPSHSVIEKGQTVTLRCDPISGHDNLYWYRRVMGKEIKFLLHFVKESKQDESGMPNNRFLAERTGGTYSTLKVQPAELEDSGVYFCASSQQGRGDTEAFFGQGTRLTVV.